Listed here are 27 T cell receptor beta chains from one sample, sequenced in a study of OX40 agonist ivuxolimab in advanced cancers. Measured with immunoSEQ multiplex PCR; TCRdb has only the in-frame clones, and not every one. The data contain about 27,000 clones, 82% of them singletons. Sequenced here: CD4+ or CD8+ T cells sorted from blood, sampled in a trial of the OX40 agonist ivuxolimab. The receptors here all came from an adult with an advanced solid tumor such as melanoma, head and neck, liver or kidney cancer.

This rearrangement joins TRBV5-1 to TRBJ2-1, with D unresolved. CDR3 length: 14 residues. CDR1 and CDR2 from the germline V gene are SGHRS and YFSETQ. Between the trimmed V and J ends, which lost 2 bases and 0 bases, there was a span of 6 bases. CDR3 in DNA: TGCGCCAGCAGCTTTTTAAGCTCCTACAATGAGCAGTTCTTC. Protein: CASSFLSSYNEQFF.

This rearrangement joins TRBV27 to TRBJ2-1; 11 positions agree with TRBD2. V shed 3 bases and J 8 bases; nucleotides not matched to a gene: 6. The CDR3 is 15 amino acids. CDR1 is MNHEY and CDR2 is SMNVEV in the germline V gene (reference sequence). CDR3 in amino acids: CASSFSGGASYEQFF. CDR3 DNA sequence: TGTGCCAGCAGTTTTAGCGGGGGGGCTAGTTATGAGCAGTTCTTC.

V and J are TRBV6-4 and TRBJ2-2; 7 positions match TRBD1. In germline, CDR1 is MRHNA, CDR2 SNTAGT. V trimming: 5 bases; J trimming: 6 bases; junction bases outside the gene matches: 9. There are 15 residues in the CDR3. Here the CDR3 DNA reads TGTGCCAGCAGTACCCGACAGGGTCGGGCCGGGGAGCTGTTTTTT. This codes for CASSTRQGRAGELFF.

CDR3 sequence reads: CASSPTHPTGAYGYTF. The DNA of the CDR3 is TGTGCCAGCAGCCCAACCCACCCCACAGGGGCCTATGGCTACACCTTC. The genes are TRBV7-6 and TRBJ1-2, with 7 bases fitting TRBD1. The germline V gene has CDR1 SGHVS and CDR2 FNYEAQ. There are 16 residues in the CDR3. Losses at the gene ends were 5 bases for V and 4 bases for J; bases not matched to a gene: 13.

This chain links TRBV9 with TRBJ1-2; possible D gene TRBD1, 5 bases. Germline CDR1 and CDR2: SGDLS and YYNGEE. The CDR3 is 13 amino acids. V lost 0 bases, J lost 2 bases, and 5 bases lay in between. CDR3 nucleotides: TGTGCCAGCAGCGTAGGGGGGAACTATGGCTACACCTTC. Amino acids: CASSVGGNYGYTF.

The rearrangement uses TRBV28 and TRBJ1-1; D uncertain. Germline V gene data show CDR1 as MDHEN and CDR2 as SYDVKM. Trimming took 7 bases from V and 4 from J, leaving 7 bases between them. The length of the CDR3 is 11 residues. The CDR3 reads CASNEGTEAFF. Here the CDR3 DNA reads TGTGCCAGCAACGAAGGCACTGAAGCTTTCTTT.

This sequence joins TRBV11-2 and TRBJ2-3, with D possibly TRBD2 on 5 matching bases. Germline V lookup: CDR1 SGHAT, CDR2 FQNNGV. This CDR3 has 12 amino acids. V was cut by 5 bases and J by 5 bases, with 8 bases left in between. The CDR3 nucleotides are TGTGCCAGCAGCCTTGGAGGAGATACGCAGTATTTT. Its protein is CASSLGGDTQYF.

This clone was counted once. V gene TRBV29-1 combines with J gene TRBJ2-7; D call uncertain. CDR1 and CDR2 from the germline V gene are SQVTM and ANQGSEA. The CDR3 consists of 11 residues. Trimming shortened V by 7 bases and J by 6 bases, and 13 bases separated the two germline ends. CDR3 DNA: TGCAGCGCTTTAAACTTTACCGAGCAGTACTTC. Its translation: CSALNFTEQYF.

J is TRBJ1-5 and V is TRBV4-1; 8 nucleotides line up with TRBD1. Germline trimming cut 4 bases from V and 3 bases from J; bases unmatched to any gene: 5. CDR3 length equals 15 residues. Per germline, CDR1 MGHRA and CDR2 YSYEKL. The CDR3 nucleotides read TGCGCCAGCAGCCCCTTGACAGGGGACAATCAGCCCCAGCATTTT. Translation gives CASSPLTGDNQPQHF.

This clone has a single count. DNA of the CDR3: TGCGCCAGCAGCCAAGATAACAGGGGGTCGAGGAATGAGCAGTTCTTC. Its protein product is CASSQDNRGSRNEQFF. The chain recombines TRBV4-3 with TRBJ2-1, with TRBD1 matching 8 bases. Germline assignment: CDR1 LGHNA and CDR2 YSLEER. With 0 bases clipped from V and 7 bases from J, the junction kept 8 bases outside the gene matches. The CDR3 runs 16 residues.

This clone appeared once. In DNA form, the CDR3 reads TGTGCCACCAGCAGAGATCGAGGGACAGCATCCTACGAGCAGTACTTC. It encodes CATSRDRGTASYEQYF. The chain carries TRBV15 and TRBJ2-7, with TRBD1 matching over 7 bases. The CDR3 consists of 16 residues. Germline values: CDR1 LNHNV, CDR2 YYDKDF (reference sequence). Unmatched junction bases numbered 6, after V lost 0 bases and J lost 1 base. Combining the CDR3 with reference TRBV15 and TRBJ2-7 gives the whole variable domain DAMVIQNPRYQVTQFGKPVTLSCSQTLNHNVMYWYQQKSSQAPKLLFHYYDKDFNNEADTPDNFQSRRPNTSFCFLDIRSPGLGDTAMYLCATSRDRGTASYEQYFGPGTRLTVT.

The J gene is TRBJ2-5, the V gene TRBV21-1; the DNA was not used to check the table's D call, TRBD1. TRBV21-1 is labeled a pseudogene. The CDR3 has 15 residues. The CDR3 sequence: CASSNKGQGAETQYF. The CDR3 DNA follows: TGTGCCAGCAGCAACAAGGGACAGGGGGCAGAGACCCAGTACTTC.

The rearrangement links TRBV19 to TRBJ2-1, with TRBD2 matching over 8 bases. The CDR3 contains 15 residues. Germline assignment: CDR1 LNHDA and CDR2 SQIVND (reference sequence). Losses at the gene ends were 4 bases for V and 4 bases for J; bases not matched to a gene: 6. The CDR3 loop reads CASSTYSGTYNEQFF. The DNA of the CDR3 is TGTGCCAGTAGTACCTATAGCGGGACGTACAATGAGCAGTTCTTC.

J is TRBJ1-1 and V is TRBV25-1; a weak D match, TRBD1 (6 bases). The CDR3 spans 11 residues. The V gene lost 8 bases and the J gene lost 9 bases, with 13 bases spanning the gap. Germline CDR1 and CDR2: MGHDK and SYGVNS. The CDR3 region has the DNA TGTGCCAGCGTTCTAGGGACACAAGCTTTCTTT. It specifies CASVLGTQAFF.

The chain has TRBV27 and TRBJ1-6; TRBD1 might be the D (5 bases). CDR3 length: 18 residues. CDR1 and CDR2 from the germline V gene are MNHEY and SMNVEV (reference sequence). The ends were cut back, 5 bases at V and 0 bases at J, with 17 bases in the middle. The CDR3 loop reads CASSLGRGTSSYNSPLHF. CDR3 sequence (DNA): TGTGCCAGCAGTCTAGGCCGTGGGACTAGCTCCTATAATTCACCCCTCCACTTT.

This clone was observed once. The chain links TRBV27 to TRBJ2-7, with TRBD2 as a possible D gene (7 bases). The V gene lost 3 bases and the J gene lost 5 bases, with 8 bases spanning the gap. This CDR3 is built from 12 residues. Germline V gene sequence: CDR1 MNHEY, CDR2 SMNVEV (reference sequence). The CDR3 loop is CASSLGGHEQYF. CDR3 DNA: TGTGCCAGCAGTTTGGGGGGGCACGAGCAGTACTTC.

V is TRBV29-1 and J is TRBJ1-5; D may be TRBD1 (6 bases). CDR1 and CDR2 (germline): SQVTM, ANQGSEA. The CDR3 is 14 residues long. V was clipped by 7 bases and J by 5 bases, with 18 bases between them. The CDR3 nucleotides are TGCAGCGCAAAAGTCAGGGGAGGCGATCAGCCCCAGCATTTT. Residues: CSAKVRGGDQPQHF.

This sequence joins TRBV5-5 and TRBJ1-1; D unclear. From germline, CDR1 is SGHKS and CDR2 YYEKEE (reference sequence). Trimming cost V 0 bases and J 1 base, with 7 bases left between them. The CDR3 sequence is 14 residues long. CDR3 residues: CASSLARSNTEAFF. The CDR3 nucleotides are TGTGCCAGCAGCTTGGCAAGGTCGAACACTGAAGCTTTCTTT.

This chain uses TRBV28 with TRBJ2-7; D is uncertain. This CDR3 is 14 amino acids long. Germline CDR1 and CDR2: MDHEN and SYDVKM. Trimming left V 7 bases short and J 0 bases short, with 13 bases between. This chain's CDR3 is CASTPFRISYEQYF. The CDR3 region has the DNA TGTGCCAGCACTCCCTTTCGGATCTCCTACGAGCAGTACTTC.

The chain combines TRBV23-1 with TRBJ1-1; D not certain. TRBV23-1 is an ORF, and what it does is uncertain. The CDR3 contains 15 residues. V was shortened by 2 bases and J by 0 bases, with 10 bases between the two germline ends. DNA of the CDR3: TGCGCCAGCAGTCAAAACGCGGATCTGAACACTGAAGCTTTCTTT. Amino acid sequence: CASSQNADLNTEAFF.

V gene TRBV30 combines with J gene TRBJ2-1; 7 bases align to TRBD1. The CDR3 contains 15 residues. With 2 bases clipped from V and 3 bases from J, the junction kept 7 bases outside the gene matches. From germline, CDR1 is GTSNPN and CDR2 SVGIG (reference sequence). CDR3 in amino acids: CAWSLGRGIYNEQFF. The CDR3 bases are TGTGCCTGGAGTTTGGGCAGGGGGATCTACAATGAGCAGTTCTTC.

The rearrangement uses TRBV13 and TRBJ2-7; 9 bases align to TRBD1. Germline V gives CDR1 PRHDT, CDR2 FYEKMQ (reference sequence). CDR3 length: 14 amino acids. V shed 5 bases and J 3 bases; nucleotides not matched to a gene: 5. The CDR3 coding sequence is TGTGCCAGCAGCCAGGGACAGGGAAACTACGAGCAGTACTTC. Translated: CASSQGQGNYEQYF.

V gene TRBV4-2 combines with J gene TRBJ2-1, with TRBD2 identical over 13 bases. Unmatched junction bases numbered 7, after V lost 1 base and J lost 7 bases. Looked up from germline, CDR1 is LGHNA and CDR2 is YNFKEQ. The CDR3 spans 17 residues. CDR3 bases: TGTGCCAGCAGCCAAGCCGAACTAGCGGGGGGGTGGAATGAGCAGTTCTTC. It codes for CASSQAELAGGWNEQFF.

This clone was seen a few times. Other nucleotide sequences from this sample produce the same CDR3. The chain links TRBV6-1 to TRBJ2-3, with 12 bases fitting TRBD2. V lost 4 bases to trimming and J lost 1 base; unmatched junction nucleotides: 0. This CDR3 is built from 15 residues. The germline V gene encodes CDR1 MNHNS and CDR2 SASEGT. The CDR3: CASSGLAGGTDTQYF. CDR3 nucleotide sequence: TGTGCCAGCAGTGGACTAGCGGGAGGCACAGATACGCAGTATTTT.

The chain has TRBV23-1 and TRBJ2-5; perhaps D is TRBD1 or TRBD2 (5 bases each). The DNA end lines up better with TRBJ2-7; the J call may be wrong. TRBV23-1 is an ORF; its function is uncertain. The CDR3 covers 16 residues. The CDR3 here is CASSQRRQGRTYEQYF. CDR3 DNA sequence: TGCGCCAGCAGTCAAAGGAGGCAGGGAAGGACCTACGAGCAGTACTTC.

This clone was seen only a few times. The CDR3 DNA is TGTGCCAGCAGCTCATCGGAGTCCCCCTACAATGAGCAGTTCTTC. Translating gives CASSSSESPYNEQFF. The chain uses TRBV11-3 and TRBJ2-1; the D is unclear. CDR1 and CDR2 from the germline V gene are SGHNT and YENEEA. CDR3 length: 15 amino acids. The ends were cut back, 4 bases at V and 2 bases at J, with 12 bases in the middle.

This clone has just one count. J is TRBJ2-5 and V is TRBV2; the match to TRBD2 covers 8 bases. Trimming at V came to 6 bases and at J to 3 bases, leaving 18 bases not matched to a gene. CDR1 is SNHLY and CDR2 is FYNNEI in the germline V gene. The CDR3 covers 18 residues. CDR3 bases: TGTGCCAGCAGCCGACGGAGTTGGGCGGGGGGCGTGGAAGAGACCCAGTACTTC. Translating gives CASSRRSWAGGVEETQYF.